This is a list of T cell receptor beta chains from one sample in a study of T cells after yellow fever vaccination. TCRdb ran MiXCR on the 5' RACE reads and lists one entry per CDR3 protein. The repertoire holds around 320,000 distinct CDR3 sequences, with roughly a tenth as singletons. The material was CD4+ T cells sorted from PBMCs, obtained 45 days after the yellow fever booster vaccination. These receptors originate from a man between 18 and 29 years old who received the YFV17D yellow fever vaccine. Each CDR3 is given with its conserved first and last residue. The order of the fields is V gene, J gene, CDR3 protein.

>TRBV5-6|TRBJ2-1
CASSLVGAGEQFF
>TRBV6-5|TRBJ2-3
CASSYLASGGRADTQYF
>TRBV7-2|TRBJ2-2
CASSPGMGITGELFF
>TRBV2|TRBJ1-4
CASSGTTATNEKLFF
>TRBV25-1|TRBJ1-6
CASSEAASGAPLHF
>TRBV27|TRBJ2-5
CASSLSRPGGAQETQYF
>TRBV6-1|TRBJ2-5
CASRRGSGVTQETQYF
>TRBV5-1|TRBJ1-1
CASSFQGGWTEAFF
>TRBV5-5|TRBJ2-6
CASSLDIGTGANVLTF
>TRBV5-1|TRBJ1-5
CASSLRGAKPQHF
>TRBV2|TRBJ2-2
CASTGPNTGELFF
>TRBV20-1|TRBJ1-1
CSARDAGQGHYAEAFF
>TRBV30|TRBJ1-1
CAWSVGSEAFF
>TRBV7-2|TRBJ1-2
CASSQGQPGGYTF
>TRBV7-9|TRBJ2-3
CASSILGQGKTDTQYF
>TRBV3-1|TRBJ2-1
CASSQGAENYNEQFF
>TRBV6-6|TRBJ2-4
CASSPGRPANIQYF
>TRBV3-1|TRBJ2-3
CASSARDRGTQYF
>TRBV5-1|TRBJ2-1
CASSRRAPSPPYNEQFF
>TRBV7-3|TRBJ1-1
CASSPRGTPNTEAFF
>TRBV28|TRBJ1-4
CASSLPPGGQGPTTNEKLFF
>TRBV11-2|TRBJ1-2
CASSLQYRVHYGYTF
>TRBV7-9|TRBJ2-1
CASSLASVRGEQFF
>TRBV7-6|TRBJ2-7
CASSLSGGGGYEQYF
>TRBV5-6|TRBJ2-7
CASSFTDRAGYEQYF